This TCR beta chain originates from a study of graft-versus-host responses after intestinal transplantation. The table came from immunoSEQ multiplex PCR; TCRdb's copy has only in-frame clones and leaves some out. The sample holds some 100,000 clones; roughly 90% are singletons and the top ten take around 0.067%. A remark on this clone: Its cognate antigen is unknown.

General study points: Ileal or blood samples showed some GvH clones first, and such clones were also found in recipient marrow.

The clonotype comes from a human donor who was the organ donor for an intestinal transplant. Sequencing used unstimulated CD8+ T cells sorted from spleen or lymph node cells, obtained before transplant.

The CDR3 spells CASSPLSTFMMDNSGNTIYF. The CDR3 DNA is TGTGCCAGTAGTCCGTTAAGTACATTTATGATGGACAACTCTGGAAACACCATATATTTT. V is TRBV19 and J is TRBJ1-3; possibly TRBD1 for D (5 bases). CDR3 length equals 20 residues. CDR1 is LNHDA, CDR2 SQIVND, per germline (reference sequence). Trimming cost V 5 bases and J 0 bases, with 26 bases left between them.